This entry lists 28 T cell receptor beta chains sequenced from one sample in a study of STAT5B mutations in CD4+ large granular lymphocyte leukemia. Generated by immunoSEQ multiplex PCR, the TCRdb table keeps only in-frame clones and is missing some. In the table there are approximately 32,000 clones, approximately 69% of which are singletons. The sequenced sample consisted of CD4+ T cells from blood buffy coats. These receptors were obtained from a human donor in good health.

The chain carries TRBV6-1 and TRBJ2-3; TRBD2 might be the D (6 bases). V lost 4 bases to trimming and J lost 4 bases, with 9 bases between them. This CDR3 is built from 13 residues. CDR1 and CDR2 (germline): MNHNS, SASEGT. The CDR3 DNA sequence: TGTGCCAGCAGTGCGGGGGTGGCAGATACGCAGTATTTT. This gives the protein CASSAGVADTQYF.

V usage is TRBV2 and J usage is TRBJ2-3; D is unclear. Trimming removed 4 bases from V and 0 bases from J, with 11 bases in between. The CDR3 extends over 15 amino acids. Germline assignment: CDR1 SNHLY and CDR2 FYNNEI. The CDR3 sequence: CASSVSATSTDTQYF. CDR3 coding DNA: TGTGCCAGCAGTGTCTCAGCAACTAGCACAGATACGCAGTATTTT.

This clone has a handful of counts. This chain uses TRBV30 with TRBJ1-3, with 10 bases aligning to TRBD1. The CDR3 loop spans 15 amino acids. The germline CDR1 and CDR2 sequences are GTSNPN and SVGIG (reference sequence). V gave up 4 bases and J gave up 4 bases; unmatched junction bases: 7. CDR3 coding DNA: TGTGCCTGGACTAAGGGGACAGGGGTAGGAAACACCATATATTTT. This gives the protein CAWTKGTGVGNTIYF. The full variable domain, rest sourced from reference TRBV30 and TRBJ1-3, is SQTIHQWPATLVQPVGSPLSLECTVEGTSNPNLYWYRQAAGRGLQLLFYSVGIGQISSEVPQNLSASRPQDRQFILSSKKLLLSDSGFYLCAWTKGTGVGNTIYFGEGSWLTVV.

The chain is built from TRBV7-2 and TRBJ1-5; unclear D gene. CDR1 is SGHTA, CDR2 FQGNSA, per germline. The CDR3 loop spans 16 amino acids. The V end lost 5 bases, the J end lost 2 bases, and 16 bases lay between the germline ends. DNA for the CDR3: TGTGCCAGCAGCCATAGCGTCTTAGTTGGCAATCAGCCCCAGCATTTT. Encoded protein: CASSHSVLVGNQPQHF.

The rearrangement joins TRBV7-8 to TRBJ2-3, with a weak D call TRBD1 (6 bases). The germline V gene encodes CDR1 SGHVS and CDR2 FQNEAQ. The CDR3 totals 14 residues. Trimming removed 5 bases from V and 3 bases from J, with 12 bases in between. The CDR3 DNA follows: TGTGCCAGCAGCGTGATGGGGGCGACAGATACGCAGTATTTT. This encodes CASSVMGATDTQYF.

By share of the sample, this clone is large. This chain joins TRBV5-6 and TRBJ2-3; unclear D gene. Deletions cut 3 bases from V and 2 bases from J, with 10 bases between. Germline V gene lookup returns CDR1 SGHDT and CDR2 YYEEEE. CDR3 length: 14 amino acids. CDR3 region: CASSSFILTDTQYF. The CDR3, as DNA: TGTGCCAGCAGCTCCTTCATCCTCACAGATACGCAGTATTTT.

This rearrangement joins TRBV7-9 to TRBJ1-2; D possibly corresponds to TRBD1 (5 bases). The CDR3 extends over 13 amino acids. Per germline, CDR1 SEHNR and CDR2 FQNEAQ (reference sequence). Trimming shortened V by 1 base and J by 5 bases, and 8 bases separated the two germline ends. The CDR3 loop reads CASSLESGYGYTF. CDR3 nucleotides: TGTGCCAGCAGCTTAGAATCAGGGTATGGCTACACCTTC.

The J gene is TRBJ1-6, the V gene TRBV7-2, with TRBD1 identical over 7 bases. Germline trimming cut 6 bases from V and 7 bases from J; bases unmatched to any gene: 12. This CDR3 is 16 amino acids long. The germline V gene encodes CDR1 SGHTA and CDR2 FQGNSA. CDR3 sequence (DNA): TGTGCCAGCAGAAAGACCGTGGACAGGCTAAATTCACCCCTCCACTTT. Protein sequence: CASRKTVDRLNSPLHF.

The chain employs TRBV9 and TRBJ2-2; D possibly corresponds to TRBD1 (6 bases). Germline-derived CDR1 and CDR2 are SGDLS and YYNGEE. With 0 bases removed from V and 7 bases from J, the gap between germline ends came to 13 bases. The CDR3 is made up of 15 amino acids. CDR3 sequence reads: CASSVVDRIIGELFF. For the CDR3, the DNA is TGTGCCAGCAGCGTAGTCGACAGGATTATCGGGGAGCTGTTTTTT.

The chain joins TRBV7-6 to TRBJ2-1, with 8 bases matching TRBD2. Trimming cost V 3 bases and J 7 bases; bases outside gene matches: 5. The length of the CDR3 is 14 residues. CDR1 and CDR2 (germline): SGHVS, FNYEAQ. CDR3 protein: CASSFGGGRNEQFF. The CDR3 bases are TGTGCCAGCAGCTTTGGCGGGGGGCGTAATGAGCAGTTCTTC.

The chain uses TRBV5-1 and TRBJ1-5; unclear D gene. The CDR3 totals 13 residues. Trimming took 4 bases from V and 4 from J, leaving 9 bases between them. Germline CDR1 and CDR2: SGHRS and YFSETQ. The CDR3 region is CASSEEPNQPQHF. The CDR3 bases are TGCGCCAGCAGCGAGGAACCAAATCAGCCCCAGCATTTT.

CDR3 region: CASSQDGNRAGELFF. CDR3 DNA sequence: TGCGCCAGCAGCCAAGATGGGAATCGGGCCGGGGAGCTGTTTTTT. This chain joins TRBV4-3 and TRBJ2-2, with D hard to call. There are 15 residues in the CDR3. Trimming left V 0 bases short and J 6 bases short, with 11 bases between. Germline-derived CDR1 and CDR2 are LGHNA and YSLEER.

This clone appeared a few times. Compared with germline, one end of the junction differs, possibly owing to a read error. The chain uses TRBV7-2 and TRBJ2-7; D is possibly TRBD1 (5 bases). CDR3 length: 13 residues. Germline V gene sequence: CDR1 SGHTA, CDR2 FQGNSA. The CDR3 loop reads CASSLGTGYEQYF. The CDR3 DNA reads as TGTGCCAGCAGCTTAGGTACAGGATACGAGCAGTATTTC.

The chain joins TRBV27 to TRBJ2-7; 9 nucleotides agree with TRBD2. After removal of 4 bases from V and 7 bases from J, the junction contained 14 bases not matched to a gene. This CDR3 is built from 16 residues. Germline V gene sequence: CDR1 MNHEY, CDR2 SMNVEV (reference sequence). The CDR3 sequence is CASSSPERGARREQYF. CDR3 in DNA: TGTGCCAGCAGTTCCCCGGAGCGGGGGGCCCGCCGAGAGCAGTACTTC.

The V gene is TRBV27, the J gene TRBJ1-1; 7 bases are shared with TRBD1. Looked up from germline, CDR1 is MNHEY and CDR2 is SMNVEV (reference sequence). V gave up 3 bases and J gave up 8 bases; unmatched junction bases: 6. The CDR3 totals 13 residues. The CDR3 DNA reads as TGTGCCAGCAGTTTTTCAGGGGGTGAGGAAGCTTTCTTT. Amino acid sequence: CASSFSGGEEAFF.

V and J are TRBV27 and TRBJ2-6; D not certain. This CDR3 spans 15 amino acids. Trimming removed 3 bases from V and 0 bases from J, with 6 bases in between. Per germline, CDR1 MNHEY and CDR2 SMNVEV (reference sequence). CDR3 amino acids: CASSFVLSGANVLTF. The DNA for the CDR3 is TGTGCCAGCAGTTTCGTTCTCTCTGGGGCCAACGTCCTGACTTTC.

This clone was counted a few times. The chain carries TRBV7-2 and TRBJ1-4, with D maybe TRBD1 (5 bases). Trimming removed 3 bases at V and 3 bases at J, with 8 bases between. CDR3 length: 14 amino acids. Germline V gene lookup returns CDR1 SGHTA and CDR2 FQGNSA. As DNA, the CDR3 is TGTGCCAGCAGCTTCCAGGGAGCTAATGAAAAACTGTTTTTT. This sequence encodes CASSFQGANEKLFF.

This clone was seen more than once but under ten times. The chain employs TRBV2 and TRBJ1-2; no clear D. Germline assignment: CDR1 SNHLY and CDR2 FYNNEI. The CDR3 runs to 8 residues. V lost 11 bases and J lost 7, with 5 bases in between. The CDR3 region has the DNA TGTGCCGTTGGTGGCTACACCTTC. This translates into CAVGGYTF.

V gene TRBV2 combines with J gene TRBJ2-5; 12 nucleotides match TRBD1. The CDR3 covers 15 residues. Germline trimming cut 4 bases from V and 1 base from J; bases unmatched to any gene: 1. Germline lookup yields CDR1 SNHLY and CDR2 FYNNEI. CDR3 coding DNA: TGTGCCAGCAGTGGGGGACAGGGGGCCCAAGAGACCCAGTACTTC. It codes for CASSGGQGAQETQYF.

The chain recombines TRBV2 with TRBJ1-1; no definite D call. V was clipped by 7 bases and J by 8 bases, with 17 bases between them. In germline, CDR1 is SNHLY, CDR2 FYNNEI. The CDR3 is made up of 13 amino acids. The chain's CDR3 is CASTLSGLFEAFF. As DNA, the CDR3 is TGTGCCAGCACCCTCTCGGGGTTGTTCGAAGCTTTCTTT.

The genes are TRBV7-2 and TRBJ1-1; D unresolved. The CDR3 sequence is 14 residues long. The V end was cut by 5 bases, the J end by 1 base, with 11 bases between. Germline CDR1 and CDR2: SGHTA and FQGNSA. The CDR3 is CASSRDAWNTEAFF. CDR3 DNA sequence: TGTGCCAGCAGCCGAGACGCTTGGAACACTGAAGCTTTCTTT. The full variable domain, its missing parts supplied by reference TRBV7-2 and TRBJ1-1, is GAGVSQSPSNKVTEKGKDVELRCDPISGHTALYWYRQSLGQGLEFLIYFQGNSAPDKSGLPSDRFSAERTGGSVSTLTIQRTQQEDSAVYLCASSRDAWNTEAFFGQGTRLTVV.

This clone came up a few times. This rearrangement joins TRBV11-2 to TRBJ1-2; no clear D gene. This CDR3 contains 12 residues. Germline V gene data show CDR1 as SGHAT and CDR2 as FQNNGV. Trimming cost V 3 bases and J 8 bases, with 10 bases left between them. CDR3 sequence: CASSFSRSGYTF. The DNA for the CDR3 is TGTGCCAGCAGCTTTTCCCGATCCGGCTACACCTTC.

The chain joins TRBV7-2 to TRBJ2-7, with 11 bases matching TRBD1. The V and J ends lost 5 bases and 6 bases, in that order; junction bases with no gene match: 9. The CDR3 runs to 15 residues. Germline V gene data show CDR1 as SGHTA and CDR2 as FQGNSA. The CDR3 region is CASSLIPGQGVEQYF. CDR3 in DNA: TGTGCCAGCAGCCTTATCCCGGGACAGGGGGTCGAGCAGTACTTC.

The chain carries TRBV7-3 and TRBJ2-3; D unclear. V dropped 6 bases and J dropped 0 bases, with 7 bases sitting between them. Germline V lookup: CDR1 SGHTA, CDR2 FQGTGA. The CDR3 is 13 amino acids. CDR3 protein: CASSRLSTDTQYF. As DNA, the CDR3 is TGTGCCAGCAGTCGCCTTAGCACAGATACGCAGTATTTT. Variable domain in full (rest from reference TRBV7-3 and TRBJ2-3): GAGVSQTPSNKVTEKGKYVELRCDPISGHTALYWYRQSLGQGPEFLIYFQGTGAADDSGLPNDRFFAVRPEGSVSTLKIQRTERGDSAVYLCASSRLSTDTQYFGPGTRLTVL.

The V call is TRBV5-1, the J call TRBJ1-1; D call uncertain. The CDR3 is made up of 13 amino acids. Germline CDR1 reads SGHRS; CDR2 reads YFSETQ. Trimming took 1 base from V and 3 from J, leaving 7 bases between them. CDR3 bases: TGCGCCAGCAGCTTGACGAGGGACACTGAAGCTTTCTTT. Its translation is CASSLTRDTEAFF.

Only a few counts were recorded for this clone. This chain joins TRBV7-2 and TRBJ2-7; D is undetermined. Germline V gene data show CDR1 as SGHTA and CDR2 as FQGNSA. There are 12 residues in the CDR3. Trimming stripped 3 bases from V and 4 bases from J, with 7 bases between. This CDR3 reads CASSLSRYEQYF. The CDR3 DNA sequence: TGTGCCAGCAGCTTGTCTAGGTACGAGCAGTACTTC.

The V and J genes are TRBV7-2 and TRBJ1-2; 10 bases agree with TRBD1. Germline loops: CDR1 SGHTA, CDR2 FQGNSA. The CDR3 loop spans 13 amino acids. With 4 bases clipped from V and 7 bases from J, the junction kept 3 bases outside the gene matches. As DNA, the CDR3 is TGTGCCAGCAGCTCCCGACAGGGGGCTGGCTACACCTTC. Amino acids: CASSSRQGAGYTF.

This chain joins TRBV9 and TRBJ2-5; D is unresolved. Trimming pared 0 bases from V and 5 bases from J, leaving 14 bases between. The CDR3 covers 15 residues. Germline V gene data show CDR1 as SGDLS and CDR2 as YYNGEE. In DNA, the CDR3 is TGTGCCAGCAGCGTAGCTACTGGGTATTGGGAGACCCAGTACTTC. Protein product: CASSVATGYWETQYF.